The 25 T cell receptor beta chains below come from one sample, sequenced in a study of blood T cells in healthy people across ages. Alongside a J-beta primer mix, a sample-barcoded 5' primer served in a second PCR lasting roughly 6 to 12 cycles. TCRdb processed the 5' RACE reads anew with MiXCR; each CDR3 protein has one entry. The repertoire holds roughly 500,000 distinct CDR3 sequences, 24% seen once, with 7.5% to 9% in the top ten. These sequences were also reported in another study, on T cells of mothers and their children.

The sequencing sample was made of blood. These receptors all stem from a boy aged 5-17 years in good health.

The CDR3 protein is CASSYSIEAFF. CDR3 bases: TGTGCCAGCAGTTACTCTATAGAAGCTTTCTTT. V and J are TRBV6-2 or TRBV6-3 and TRBJ1-1; D is unresolved. Trimming took 0 bases from V and 8 from J, leaving 4 bases between them. In germline, CDR1 is MNHEY, CDR2 SVGEGT. The CDR3 loop spans 11 amino acids.

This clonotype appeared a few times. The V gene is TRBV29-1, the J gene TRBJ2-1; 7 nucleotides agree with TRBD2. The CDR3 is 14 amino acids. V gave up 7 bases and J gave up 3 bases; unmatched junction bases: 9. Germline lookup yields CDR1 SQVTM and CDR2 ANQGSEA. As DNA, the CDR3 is TGCAGCGGGGGGAGGGCTGGCGGCTACAATGAGCAGTTCTTC. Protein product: CSGGRAGGYNEQFF.

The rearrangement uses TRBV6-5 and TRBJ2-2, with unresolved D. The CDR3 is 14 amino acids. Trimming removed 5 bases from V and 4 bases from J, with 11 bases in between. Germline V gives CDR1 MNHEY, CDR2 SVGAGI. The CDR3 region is CASSPAASTGELFF. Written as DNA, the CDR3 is TGTGCCAGCAGTCCTGCGGCTAGCACCGGGGAGCTGTTTTTT.

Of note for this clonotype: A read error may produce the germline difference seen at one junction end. The CDR3 coding sequence is TGCAGCGCAGAGGGAGACAATGAGCAGCTCTTC. Its translation is CSAEGDNEQLF. The J gene is TRBJ2-1, the V gene TRBV29-1; maybe TRBD2 (5 bases). The CDR3 extends over 11 amino acids. Germline CDR1 SQVTM, CDR2 ANQGSEA.

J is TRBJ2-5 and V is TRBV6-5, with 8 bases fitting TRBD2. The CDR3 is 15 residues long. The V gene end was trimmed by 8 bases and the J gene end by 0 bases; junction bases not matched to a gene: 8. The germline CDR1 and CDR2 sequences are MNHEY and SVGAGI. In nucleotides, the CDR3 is TGTGCCAGCGGCAGGAGCGGGAGTAACCAAGAGACCCAGTACTTC. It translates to CASGRSGSNQETQYF.

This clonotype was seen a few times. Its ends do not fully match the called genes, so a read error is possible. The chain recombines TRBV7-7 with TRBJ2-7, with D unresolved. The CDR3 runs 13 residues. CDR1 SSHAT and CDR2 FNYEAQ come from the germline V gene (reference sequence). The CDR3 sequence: CASSSLLDGEQYF. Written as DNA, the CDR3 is TGTGCTAGCAGCTCACTACTCGATGGCGAGCAGTACTTC.

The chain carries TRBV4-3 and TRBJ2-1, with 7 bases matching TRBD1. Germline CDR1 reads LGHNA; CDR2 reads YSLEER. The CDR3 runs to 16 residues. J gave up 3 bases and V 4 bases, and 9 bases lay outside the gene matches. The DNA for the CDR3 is TGCGCCAGCAGCCCGGATACAGGGGTAGTCTACAATGAGCAGTTCTTC. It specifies CASSPDTGVVYNEQFF.

The CDR3 sequence is CSVLTVFYGYTF. The CDR3 DNA sequence: TGCAGCGTCCTGACAGTTTTCTATGGCTACACCTTC. The V gene is TRBV29-1, the J gene TRBJ1-2; TRBD1 is a possible D gene (5 bases). Trimming took 6 bases from V and 4 from J, leaving 12 bases between them. The germline V gene has CDR1 SQVTM and CDR2 ANQGSEA. The length of the CDR3 is 12 residues.

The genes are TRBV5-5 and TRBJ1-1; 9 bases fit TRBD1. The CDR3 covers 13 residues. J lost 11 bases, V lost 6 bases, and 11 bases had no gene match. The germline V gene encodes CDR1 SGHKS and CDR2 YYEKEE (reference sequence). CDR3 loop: CASISPGQGLAFF. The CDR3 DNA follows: TGTGCCAGCATCTCCCCGGGACAGGGTTTGGCTTTCTTT.

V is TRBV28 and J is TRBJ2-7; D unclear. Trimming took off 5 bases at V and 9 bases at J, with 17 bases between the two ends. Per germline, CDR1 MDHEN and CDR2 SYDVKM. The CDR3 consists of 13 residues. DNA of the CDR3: TGTGCCAGCAGTCTCCGTGAACCCTTTCGGCAGTACTTC. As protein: CASSLREPFRQYF.

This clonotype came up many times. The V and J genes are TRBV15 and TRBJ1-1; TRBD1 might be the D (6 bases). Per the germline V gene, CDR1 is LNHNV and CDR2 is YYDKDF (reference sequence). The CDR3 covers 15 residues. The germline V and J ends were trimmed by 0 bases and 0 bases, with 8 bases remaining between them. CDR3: CATSRDQGLNTEAFF. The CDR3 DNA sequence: TGTGCCACCAGCAGAGATCAGGGGCTGAACACTGAAGCTTTCTTT.

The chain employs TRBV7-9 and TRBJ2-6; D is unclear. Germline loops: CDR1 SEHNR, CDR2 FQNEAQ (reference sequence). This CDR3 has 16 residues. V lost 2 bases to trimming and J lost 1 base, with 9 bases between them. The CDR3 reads CASSLLLGSGANVLTF. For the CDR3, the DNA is TGTGCCAGCAGCTTATTGTTGGGATCTGGGGCCAACGTCCTGACTTTC.

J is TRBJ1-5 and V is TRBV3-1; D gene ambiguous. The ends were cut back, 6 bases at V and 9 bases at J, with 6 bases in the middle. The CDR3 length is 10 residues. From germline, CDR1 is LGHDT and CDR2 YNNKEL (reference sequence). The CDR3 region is CASRSRPQHF. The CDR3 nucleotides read TGTGCCAGCAGAAGTCGGCCCCAGCATTTT.

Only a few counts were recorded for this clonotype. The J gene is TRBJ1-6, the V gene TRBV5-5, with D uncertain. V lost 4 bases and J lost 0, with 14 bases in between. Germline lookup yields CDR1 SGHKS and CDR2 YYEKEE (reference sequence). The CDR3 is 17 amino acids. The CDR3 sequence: CASSLGPFSSYNSPLHF. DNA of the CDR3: TGTGCCAGCAGCCTCGGGCCTTTTAGCTCCTATAATTCACCCCTCCACTTT.

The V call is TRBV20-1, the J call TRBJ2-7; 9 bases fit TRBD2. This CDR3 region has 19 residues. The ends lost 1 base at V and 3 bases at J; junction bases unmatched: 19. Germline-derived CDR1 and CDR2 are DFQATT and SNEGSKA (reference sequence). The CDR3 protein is CSARGPLGKISGSVYEQYF. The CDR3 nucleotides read TGCAGTGCTAGAGGCCCACTAGGGAAGATTAGCGGGAGTGTCTACGAGCAGTACTTC.

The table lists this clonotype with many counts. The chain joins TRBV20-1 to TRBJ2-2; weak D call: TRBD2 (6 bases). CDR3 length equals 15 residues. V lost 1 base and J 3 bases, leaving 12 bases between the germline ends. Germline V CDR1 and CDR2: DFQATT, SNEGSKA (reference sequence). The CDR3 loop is CSARAGGGDTGELFF. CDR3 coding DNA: TGCAGTGCTAGAGCCGGGGGTGGGGACACCGGGGAGCTGTTTTTT.

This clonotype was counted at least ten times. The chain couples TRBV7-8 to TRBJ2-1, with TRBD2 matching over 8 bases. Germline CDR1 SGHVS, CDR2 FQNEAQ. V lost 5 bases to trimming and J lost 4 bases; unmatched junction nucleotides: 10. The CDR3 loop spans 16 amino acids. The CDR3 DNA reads TGTGCCAGCAGCCCCGGGGGGGACCGACGGTACAATGAGCAGTTCTTC. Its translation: CASSPGGDRRYNEQFF.

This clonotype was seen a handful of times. CDR3 amino acids: CASRPTSGGAQETQYF. The CDR3 nucleotides read TGTGCCAGCAGACCAACTAGCGGGGGGGCCCAGGAGACCCAGTACTTC. The chain employs TRBV7-2 and TRBJ2-5; 13 bases agree with TRBD2. Germline V gene lookup returns CDR1 SGHTA and CDR2 FQGNSA. Unmatched junction bases numbered 9, after V lost 6 bases and J lost 5 bases. The CDR3 spans 16 residues.

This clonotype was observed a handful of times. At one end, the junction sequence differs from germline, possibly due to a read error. In DNA, the CDR3 is TGTGCTAGCAGCTTCGAAACAGGGTCTGATTACGAGCAGTACTTC. This codes for CASSFETGSDYEQYF. J is TRBJ2-7 and V is TRBV7-7; TRBD1 might be the D (6 bases). Per germline, CDR1 SSHAT and CDR2 FNYEAQ (reference sequence). This CDR3 comprises 15 residues.

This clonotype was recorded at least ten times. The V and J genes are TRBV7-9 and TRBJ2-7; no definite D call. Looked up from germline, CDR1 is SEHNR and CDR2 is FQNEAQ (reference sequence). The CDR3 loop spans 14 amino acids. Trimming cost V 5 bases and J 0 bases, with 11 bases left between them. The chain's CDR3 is CASSLGRSSYEQYF. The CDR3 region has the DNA TGTGCCAGCAGCCTCGGACGGAGCTCCTACGAGCAGTACTTC. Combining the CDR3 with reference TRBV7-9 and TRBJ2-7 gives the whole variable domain DTGVSQNPRHKITKRGQNVTFRCDPISEHNRLYWYRQTLGQGPEFLTYFQNEAQLEKSRLLSDRFSAERPKGSFSTLEIQRTEQGDSAMYLCASSLGRSSYEQYFGPGTRLTVT.

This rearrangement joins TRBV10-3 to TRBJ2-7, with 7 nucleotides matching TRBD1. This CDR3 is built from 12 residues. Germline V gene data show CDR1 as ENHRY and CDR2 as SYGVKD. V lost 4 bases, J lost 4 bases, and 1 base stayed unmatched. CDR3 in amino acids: CAISAQGYEQYF. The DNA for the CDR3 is TGTGCCATCAGTGCACAGGGGTACGAGCAGTACTTC.

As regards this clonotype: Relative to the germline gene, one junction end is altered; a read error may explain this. This CDR3 is CASSPGGGKTRYF. The CDR3 DNA sequence: TGTGCCAGCAGCCCAGGGGGCGGAAAGACCCGGTACTTC. This rearrangement joins TRBV12-3 or TRBV12-4 to TRBJ2-5; 8 nucleotides agree with TRBD1. The CDR3 length is 13 residues.

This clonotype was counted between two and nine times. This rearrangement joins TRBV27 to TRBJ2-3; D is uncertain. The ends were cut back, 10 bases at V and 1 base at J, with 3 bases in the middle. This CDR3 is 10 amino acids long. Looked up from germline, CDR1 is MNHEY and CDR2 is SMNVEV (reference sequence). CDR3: CATRTDTQYF. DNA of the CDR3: TGTGCCACTCGCACAGATACGCAGTATTTT.

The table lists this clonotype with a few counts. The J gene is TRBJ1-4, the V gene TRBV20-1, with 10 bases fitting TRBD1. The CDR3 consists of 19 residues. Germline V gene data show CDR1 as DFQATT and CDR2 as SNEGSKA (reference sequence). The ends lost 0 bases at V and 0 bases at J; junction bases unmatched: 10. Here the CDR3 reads CSARDLRDRGSATNEKLFF. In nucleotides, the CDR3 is TGCAGTGCTAGAGATCTTCGGGACAGGGGATCGGCAACTAATGAAAAACTGTTTTTT.

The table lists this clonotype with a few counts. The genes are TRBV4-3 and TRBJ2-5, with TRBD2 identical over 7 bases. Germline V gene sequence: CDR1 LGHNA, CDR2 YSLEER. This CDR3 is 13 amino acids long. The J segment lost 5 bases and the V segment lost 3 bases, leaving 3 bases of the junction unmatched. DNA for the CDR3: TGCGCCAGCAGCCACCGGGACTACGAGACCCAGTACTTC. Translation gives CASSHRDYETQYF.